The T cell receptor beta chain under discussion was sequenced for a study of T cell changes during pregnancy in multiple sclerosis. TCRdb keeps only in-frame clones here, not all; method: immunoSEQ multiplex PCR. The sample has roughly 80,000 clones, over 80% seen once. The origin of this receptor is a female donor with multiple sclerosis, enrolled in a pregnancy study. Sequences were derived from peripheral blood, sampled in the first trimester of pregnancy.

The CDR3 DNA reads TGTGCCAGCAGCTTAGCGCCAGGGAGGGGGGTGAACACTGAAGCTTTCTTT. It encodes CASSLAPGRGVNTEAFF. The V gene is TRBV7-9, the J gene TRBJ1-1; D perhaps matches TRBD1 (6 bases). Germline assignment: CDR1 SEHNR and CDR2 FQNEAQ (reference sequence). The CDR3 runs to 17 residues. V was clipped by 0 bases and J by 0 bases, with 14 bases between them.